This is a list of T cell receptor beta chains from one sample in a study of blood T cell repertoires in COVID-19. The protocol was immunoSEQ multiplex PCR, while the TCRdb copy is restricted to in-frame clones and leaves out a portion. The profile covers 150,000 to 200,000 clones, with around 83% appearing a single time and around 20% taken by the ten largest. Sample: peripheral blood. These receptors were obtained from a woman in her 70s who had recovered from COVID-19. Both conserved end residues are part of each CDR3. D genes are given only for firm matches. Where a row states a size, it is once, few, many or the class of an expanded clone; other rows omit it.

CDR3nt	CDR3aa	abundance	d_gene	j_gene	v_gene
TGCGCCAGCAGCTCCCACCTGGCAGGGAACACCGGGGAGCTGTTTTTT	CASSSHLAGNTGELFF	-	-	TRBJ2-2	TRBV5-1
TGCAGTGCTCTCTTCGGGGCTGAAGCTTTCTTT	CSALFGAEAFF	once	-	TRBJ1-1	TRBV20-1
TGTGCCTGGAGTGCCGGGGGGGAAAAACTGTTTTTT	CAWSAGGEKLFF	-	-	TRBJ1-4	TRBV30
TGTGCCAGCAGCGAGGGGGGGCCAAGGGGTGCCACCGGGGAGCTGTTTTTT	CASSEGGPRGATGELFF	few	-	TRBJ2-2	TRBV7-2
TGTGCCAGCAGCCCGGGGGGGAACTACAATGAGCAGTTCTTC	CASSPGGNYNEQFF	-	TRBD2	TRBJ2-1	TRBV7-3
TGCAGTGCTAGTGCGGCTAACTATGGCTACACCTTC	CSASAANYGYTF	-	-	TRBJ1-2	TRBV20-1
TGTGCCAGCAGTTTCCCCGCAGGGTATGGCTACACCTTC	CASSFPAGYGYTF	-	-	TRBJ1-2	TRBV12-3/TRBV12-4
TGTGCCAGCAGCCTCCCGAGCCGTCCGCCCCAGCATTTT	CASSLPSRPPQHF	-	-	TRBJ1-5	TRBV6-5
TGCGCCAGCAGCCAAGAGTTTCGTCAGCCCCAGCATTTT	CASSQEFRQPQHF	few	-	TRBJ1-5	TRBV4-1
TGTGCCAGCAGCTCTGGGGCAGGGGGCTATGGCTACACCTTC	CASSSGAGGYGYTF	-	TRBD1	TRBJ1-2	TRBV7-2
TGTGCCATCAGTGAGGGGGGGAATCTTGATGGCTACACCTTC	CAISEGGNLDGYTF	-	-	TRBJ1-2	TRBV10-3
TGTGCCAGCAGCTCCAGGGTACGAGGAAACTATGGCTACACCTTC	CASSSRVRGNYGYTF	-	-	TRBJ1-2	TRBV7-3
TGTGCCAGCAGCTTAGGGGCGCTAGCGGGAGGGTGGGAGACCCAGTACTTC	CASSLGALAGGWETQYF	-	TRBD2	TRBJ2-5	TRBV11-2
TGCGCCAGCAGCTTGGGTGGCGGGGGTTGGAACATTCAGTACTTC	CASSLGGGGWNIQYF	-	TRBD2	TRBJ2-4	TRBV5-1
TGTGCCAGCAGGGACTTCCAAGAGACCCAGTACTTC	CASRDFQETQYF	few	-	TRBJ2-5	TRBV6-5
TGTGCCAGCTCACCGCTCCGGGACAGGGCCCAGCATTTT	CASSPLRDRAQHF	-	TRBD1	TRBJ1-5	TRBV18
TGTGCCAGCAGCTTAACCGGGACAGGGGTGAGCGAGCAGTACTTC	CASSLTGTGVSEQYF	-	TRBD1	TRBJ2-7	TRBV7-2
TGTGCCAGCGAAAGAGGAGAAGGGGCTGAAGCTTTCTTT	CASERGEGAEAFF	-	-	TRBJ1-1	TRBV2
TGTGCCAGCAGGCTAGAGGGGGGCACAGATACGCAGTATTTT	CASRLEGGTDTQYF	-	-	TRBJ2-3	TRBV7-9
TGTGCCAGCAGCTCCCGACAGGGGGCGAACACCGGGGAGCTGTTTTTT	CASSSRQGANTGELFF	-	TRBD1	TRBJ2-2	TRBV7-9
TGTGCCAGCAGTGAATCGGGAGCCTACTATGGCTACACCTTC	CASSESGAYYGYTF	-	-	TRBJ1-2	TRBV25-1
TGCGCCAGCAGCTTGGGGGCGACCCAGGGGTCCGGGGAGCTGTTTTTT	CASSLGATQGSGELFF	-	-	TRBJ2-2	TRBV5-1
TGTGCCAGCAGCCTGGGGACTAGCGGGGGGCCCTACAATGAGCAGTTCTTC	CASSLGTSGGPYNEQFF	-	TRBD2	TRBJ2-1	TRBV4-2
TGTGCCAGCACCCGGGACAGCATCCGCGGCTACACCTTC	CASTRDSIRGYTF	-	TRBD1	TRBJ1-2	TRBV6-5
TGTGCCAGCTCACCAATAGCGGAAAGGGGCACAGATACGCAGTATTTT	CASSPIAERGTDTQYF	-	-	TRBJ2-3	TRBV18
TGTGCCAGCAGCACAGGGGGCAGGGACCACTACAATGAGCAGTTCTTC	CASSTGGRDHYNEQFF	many	TRBD1	TRBJ2-1	TRBV28
TGTGCCAGCAGCCGCACCCAATTGACAGTATACACTGAAGCTTTCTTT	CASSRTQLTVYTEAFF	-	-	TRBJ1-1	TRBV13
TGTGCCAGCAGCCGGTCGGTAGATACGCAGTATTTT	CASSRSVDTQYF	-	-	TRBJ2-3	TRBV3-1/TRBV3-2
TGTGCCAGCTCCCCGCGGGGACAGTATAATTCACCCCTCCACTTT	CASSPRGQYNSPLHF	-	TRBD1	TRBJ1-6	TRBV28
TGTGCCAGCAGCCTGACAGTGTACGAGCAGTACTTC	CASSLTVYEQYF	-	-	TRBJ2-7	TRBV28
TGTGCCAGCAGCCCGCAGACCCGGGGGGAGACCCAGTACTTC	CASSPQTRGETQYF	-	-	TRBJ2-5	TRBV7-7
TGTGCCACCAGCAGAGATATGGGCGGGCAGATATACAATGAGCAGTTCTTC	CATSRDMGGQIYNEQFF	-	-	TRBJ2-1	TRBV15
TGTGCCAGCAGCCTAGGCCGAGGACTATCTAGCACAGATACGCAGTATTTT	CASSLGRGLSSTDTQYF	-	-	TRBJ2-3	TRBV11-3
TGCGCCAGCTGCGAGGGCGGCATAGAGACCCAGTACTTC	CASCEGGIETQYF	-	-	TRBJ2-5	TRBV5-1
TGTGCCAGCAGCCCCGGGGGGCAAAAGATCTATGGCTACACCTTC	CASSPGGQKIYGYTF	-	-	TRBJ1-2	TRBV28
TGTGCCAGCAGTTACTTACAGGGGGGGGCAGATACGCAGTATTTT	CASSYLQGGADTQYF	-	-	TRBJ2-3	TRBV6-6
TGTGCCAGTAGTCGGACAGGGGGCTCGAACACTGAAGCTTTCTTT	CASSRTGGSNTEAFF	-	TRBD1	TRBJ1-1	TRBV19
TGCGCCAGCAGCTTGGTGACAGGGCTCGGGGAGCTGTTTTTT	CASSLVTGLGELFF	-	TRBD1	TRBJ2-2	TRBV5-1
TGCAGCGCAACAAGGACTAGCGGGATCTACACAGATACGCAGTATTTT	CSATRTSGIYTDTQYF	-	TRBD2	TRBJ2-3	TRBV29-1
TGTGCCAGCTCACCACCGGGCGACTCTGGAAACACCATATATTTT	CASSPPGDSGNTIYF	-	-	TRBJ1-3	TRBV18
TGCAGCGTCGCAGGGGGGGATACGCAGTATTTT	CSVAGGDTQYF	-	-	TRBJ2-3	TRBV29-1
TGTGCCAGTAGTATAGACCCCCGCGCGAGCGGGCAGCCCCAGCATTTT	CASSIDPRASGQPQHF	-	-	TRBJ1-5	TRBV19
TGTGCTAGTGGTTTGGTAGAGGAAAAACTGTTTTTT	CASGLVEEKLFF	-	-	TRBJ1-4	TRBV12-5
TGCGCCAGCAGCCAAGCAGACAGAAACATTCAGTACTTC	CASSQADRNIQYF	-	-	TRBJ2-4	TRBV4-3
TGTGCCATCGCCGGGACAGGCAATGAAAAACTGTTTTTT	CAIAGTGNEKLFF	once	TRBD1	TRBJ1-4	TRBV7-9
TGTGCCAGCAGCTTAGCCCTAGCGGCGTCCTACGAGCAGTACTTC	CASSLALAASYEQYF	-	TRBD2	TRBJ2-7	TRBV7-2
TGTGCCAGCAGCGCAGGGTTGGAGCAGCCCCAGCATTTT	CASSAGLEQPQHF	-	-	TRBJ1-5	TRBV5-4
TGCGCCAGCAGCCCAGGGGGCGCGAACACCGGGGAGCTGTTTTTT	CASSPGGANTGELFF	-	TRBD1	TRBJ2-2	TRBV5-1
TGTGCCAGCACCCCTTTTGGGCCAGATCCCAACTATGGCTACACCTTC	CASTPFGPDPNYGYTF	-	-	TRBJ1-2	TRBV7-9
TGTGCCAGCATGGGGCCCGGGGGGACTGAAGCTTTCTTT	CASMGPGGTEAFF	-	-	TRBJ1-1	TRBV28
TGCGCCAGCAGCCTAGGACTAGCATTGAACACTGAAGCTTTCTTT	CASSLGLALNTEAFF	-	-	TRBJ1-1	TRBV5-1
TGTGCCAGCAGCCGTTCTATCCAGGGCGGCACTGAAGCTTTCTTT	CASSRSIQGGTEAFF	-	-	TRBJ1-1	TRBV5-4